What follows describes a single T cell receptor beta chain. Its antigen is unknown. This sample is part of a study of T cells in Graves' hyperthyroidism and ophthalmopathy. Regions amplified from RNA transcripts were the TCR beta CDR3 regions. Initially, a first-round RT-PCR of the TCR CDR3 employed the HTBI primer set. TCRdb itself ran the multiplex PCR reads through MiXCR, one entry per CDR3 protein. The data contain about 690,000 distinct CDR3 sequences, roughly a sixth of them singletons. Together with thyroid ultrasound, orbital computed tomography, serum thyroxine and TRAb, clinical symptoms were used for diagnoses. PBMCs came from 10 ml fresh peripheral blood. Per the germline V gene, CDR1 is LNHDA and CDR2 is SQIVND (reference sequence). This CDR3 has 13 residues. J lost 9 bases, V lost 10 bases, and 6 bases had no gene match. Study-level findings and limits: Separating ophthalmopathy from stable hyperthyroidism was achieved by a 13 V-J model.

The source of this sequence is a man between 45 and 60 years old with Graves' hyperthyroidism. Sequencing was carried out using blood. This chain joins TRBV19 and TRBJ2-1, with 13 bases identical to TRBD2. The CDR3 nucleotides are TGTGCCATCGGACTAGCGGGAGTGAGTGAGCAGTTCTTC. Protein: CAIGLAGVSEQFF.